A single T cell receptor beta chain is shown here with its context. Its antigen is as yet unknown. This specimen comes from a study of OX40 agonist ivuxolimab in advanced cancers. The overall study: Patients were treated with intravenous ivuxolimab, dosed at 0.01 to 10 mg/kg and infused every 2 weeks. Study conclusions and caveats: CD8+ T cells averaged more expanded clones than CD4+. Low normalized T-cell clonal expansion was also seen in some nonresponders. With doses of 0.1 to 3.0 mg/kg, CD4+ and CD8+ blood T cells had undergone clonal expansion by week 6.

Sequencing was performed with immunoSEQ multiplex PCR; in TCRdb, only in-frame clones are kept and a portion is missing. The sample holds tens of thousands of clones, around 89% seen once. Between the trimmed V and J ends, which lost 4 bases and 8 bases, there was a span of 11 bases. There are 11 residues in the CDR3. Germline V CDR1 and CDR2: DFQATT, SNEGSKA (reference sequence). The chain employs TRBV20-1 and TRBJ1-1; perhaps TRBD1 as D (5 bases). This receptor was taken from an adult with an advanced solid tumor such as melanoma, head and neck, liver or kidney cancer. The material sequenced was CD4+ or CD8+ T cells sorted from blood, taken in a trial of the OX40 agonist ivuxolimab. The CDR3 nucleotides read TGCAGTGCTAAAACAAGGGACGAAGCTTTCTTT. It translates to CSAKTRDEAFF.